This TCR beta chain originates from a study of blood T cells in healthy people across ages. Points from the study as a whole: It was found that TCR beta diversity correlated strongly with the percentage of naive T cells.

On this clonotype: Its antigen is currently unknown.

Combining a sample-barcoded 5' primer with a J-beta primer mix, a second PCR ran for roughly 7 to 12 cycles. TCRdb redid the calling of the 5' RACE reads with MiXCR, one entry per CDR3 protein. The table has hundreds of thousands of distinct CDR3 sequences, approximately 49% seen once; the top ten hold 25% to 35%. Trimming took 2 bases from V and 5 from J, leaving 7 bases between them. CDR1 and CDR2 from the germline V gene are LGHNA and YNFKEQ. The CDR3 runs 13 residues. This receptor was taken from a woman in her fifties or sixties in good health. The V gene is TRBV4-2, the J gene TRBJ1-5, with D perhaps TRBD1 (6 bases). Sequencing input: blood. In DNA form, the CDR3 reads TGTGCCAGCAGCCAAAACAGGGATCAGCCCCAGCATTTT. As protein: CASSQNRDQPQHF.